Below are 30 T cell receptor beta chains sequenced from a single sample in a study of naive and memory T cell subsets (dated by TCRdb to the late 2010s). Overall study results and their limits: A few larger clonotypes were present in naive repertoires, particularly the CD8 repertoires, and these clonotypes were possibly memory cells re-expressing CD45RA.

Their cognate antigens are unknown. Library method: UMI-ligation and nested PCR. Sequenced using an Illumina MiSeq. An equimolar mix of two oligonucleotides covering both TRBC1 and TRBC2 was used as the beta constant-region primer. The ligated cDNA went through four rounds of PCR with nested alpha and beta constant-region primers together with the SP2 primer. The public reads were reprocessed in TCRdb via fastp at Q25 and MiXCR, keeping in-frame beta chains. Merged by CDR3 protein, the rows form single entries marked with the most common genes and DNA. A total of about 90,000 distinct CDR3 sequences appear in this sample, about 11% of them only once. The ten largest account for around 0.13% of the sample. Sequenced input: naive CD4+ T cells from blood. Read against the paper, the sample's cell subset or site label means: naive T cells, CD45RA high CD27+. The origin of the receptors is a human donor in good health.

V gene TRBV27 combines with J gene TRBJ1-1; maybe TRBD1 (5 bases). CDR3 length equals 15 residues. CDR1 MNHEY and CDR2 SMNVEV come from the germline V gene (reference sequence). Trimming cost V 4 bases and J 2 bases, with 14 bases left between them. The CDR3 region has the DNA TGTGCCAGCAGTTACCAGCCAGGGATTAACACTGAAGCTTTCTTT. Translating gives CASSYQPGINTEAFF.

The rearrangement uses TRBV6-2 or TRBV6-3 and TRBJ1-1; perhaps TRBD1 as D (6 bases). Germline CDR1 is MNHEY and CDR2 is SVGEGT. The CDR3 contains 19 residues. Trimming shortened V by 6 bases and J by 0 bases, and 26 bases separated the two germline ends. CDR3 sequence: CASREGTGTDLVLNTEAFF. DNA for the CDR3: TGTGCCAGCAGGGAAGGTACAGGGACCGACCTAGTTTTGAACACTGAAGCTTTCTTT.

The table lists this clonotype with a few counts. This chain uses TRBV7-2 with TRBJ2-3; 8 nucleotides align to TRBD2. Trimming took 3 bases from V and 4 from J; bases not matched to a gene: 12. CDR3 size: 17 residues. CDR1 is SGHTA, CDR2 FQGNSA, per germline. CDR3 nucleotides: TGTGCCAGCAGCTTGTCGGGGGGGAACCTTGGCCCAGATACGCAGTATTTT. Amino acid sequence: CASSLSGGNLGPDTQYF. Filled out from reference TRBV7-2 and TRBJ2-3, the complete variable domain reads GAGVSQSPSNKVTEKGKDVELRCDPISGHTALYWYRQSLGQGLEFLIYFQGNSAPDKSGLPSDRFSAERTGGSVSTLTIQRTQQEDSAVYLCASSLSGGNLGPDTQYFGPGTRLTVL.

The V call is TRBV6-1, the J call TRBJ1-2, with D possibly matching TRBD1 (5 bases). Trimming left V 8 bases short and J 10 bases short, with 17 bases between. The germline V gene has CDR1 MNHNS and CDR2 SASEGT. CDR3 length equals 12 residues. CDR3 loop: CASSLGVTVYTF. The DNA of the CDR3 is TGTGCCAGCTCGTTGGGGGTCACGGTCTACACCTTC.

DNA of the CDR3: TGTGCCAGCAGTTTCGGGGGTCAACACCGACATGAGCAGTTCTTC. It encodes CASSFGGQHRHEQFF. This rearrangement joins TRBV12-3 or TRBV12-4 to TRBJ2-1, with TRBD2 as a possible D gene (6 bases). V dropped 3 bases and J dropped 8 bases, with 17 bases sitting between them. This CDR3 is built from 15 residues.

V usage is TRBV4-3 and J usage is TRBJ1-5; 8 bases line up with TRBD1. The CDR3 runs to 15 residues. The germline V gene has CDR1 LGHNA and CDR2 YSLEER. V trimming: 0 bases; J trimming: 7 bases; junction bases outside the gene matches: 5. CDR3 protein: CASSQEAGGGQPQHF. The CDR3 DNA follows: TGCGCCAGCAGCCAAGAGGCAGGGGGCGGCCAGCCCCAGCATTTT.

The gene calls are TRBV27 and TRBJ2-1; 11 nucleotides agree with TRBD1. The germline gives CDR1 MNHEY, CDR2 SMNVEV (reference sequence). This CDR3 spans 16 amino acids. The J segment lost 12 bases and the V segment lost 2 bases, leaving 12 bases of the junction unmatched. CDR3 amino acids: CASSLRRTGGDLGQFF. In DNA form, the CDR3 reads TGTGCCAGCAGTTTACGGAGGACAGGGGGCGACCTGGGGCAGTTCTTC.

This clonotype turned up a few times. This chain joins TRBV13 and TRBJ1-2; no reliable D call. The CDR3 runs to 14 residues. V was clipped by 5 bases and J by 1 base, with 11 bases between them. Looked up from germline, CDR1 is PRHDT and CDR2 is FYEKMQ (reference sequence). In DNA form, the CDR3 reads TGTGCCAGCAGCCGTTCACAGCTTAACTATGGCTACACCTTC. Translating it yields CASSRSQLNYGYTF.

This clonotype was observed a handful of times. The chain is built from TRBV27 and TRBJ2-5; D is undetermined. From germline, CDR1 is MNHEY and CDR2 SMNVEV (reference sequence). The CDR3 has 15 amino acids. Between the trimmed V and J ends, which lost 5 bases and 2 bases, there was a span of 15 bases. CDR3 DNA sequence: TGTGCCAGCAGTCCAAGCGTAGGGCGGCAAGAGACCCAGTACTTC. Its protein product is CASSPSVGRQETQYF.

The genes are TRBV9 and TRBJ2-1; D possibly matches TRBD1 or TRBD2 (5 bases each). V was pared by 0 bases and J by 2 bases, with 6 bases between. Per germline, CDR1 SGDLS and CDR2 YYNGEE. The CDR3 is 14 residues long. The CDR3 is CASSVGGTYNEQFF. The CDR3 DNA reads as TGTGCCAGCAGCGTAGGGGGGACCTACAATGAGCAGTTCTTC.

This clonotype was seen only a few times. The chain links TRBV7-2 to TRBJ2-1, with 8 bases identical to TRBD2. This CDR3 region has 15 residues. V shed 1 base and J 8 bases; nucleotides not matched to a gene: 7. Germline CDR1 and CDR2: SGHTA and FQGNSA. The CDR3 reads CASSLERGPGDEQFF. The CDR3 region has the DNA TGTGCCAGCAGCTTAGAGCGGGGGCCCGGCGATGAGCAGTTCTTC.

This clonotype has a count of ten or more. The chain is built from TRBV4-3 and TRBJ2-3, with D possibly TRBD2 on 6 matching bases. V was pared by 4 bases and J by 8 bases, with 13 bases between. This CDR3 has 13 amino acids. Germline assignment: CDR1 LGHNA and CDR2 YSLEER. CDR3 in amino acids: CASSPSGRFTQYF. The CDR3 region has the DNA TGCGCCAGCAGCCCCTCTGGGAGGTTTACGCAGTATTTT.

The chain couples TRBV14 to TRBJ1-1, with no clear D. Germline loops: CDR1 SGHDN, CDR2 FVKESK. The CDR3 extends over 13 amino acids. Between the trimmed V and J ends, which lost 5 bases and 5 bases, there was a span of 12 bases. The CDR3 loop is CASSVRAGTEAFF. Here the CDR3 DNA reads TGTGCCAGCAGCGTGCGGGCAGGAACTGAAGCTTTCTTT.

The J gene is TRBJ2-2, the V gene TRBV20-1; unclear D gene. The CDR3 runs 13 residues. Trimming removed 0 bases at V and 7 bases at J, with 9 bases between. Germline V gene sequence: CDR1 DFQATT, CDR2 SNEGSKA (reference sequence). For the CDR3, the DNA is TGCAGTGCTAGAGAGGGTTTCGGCGGGGAGCTGTTTTTT. Translating gives CSAREGFGGELFF.

This clonotype was observed at least ten times. This chain uses TRBV20-1 with TRBJ1-2; 9 nucleotides agree with TRBD1. This CDR3 has 14 amino acids. V shed 3 bases, J shed 4 bases, and the junction held 6 bases outside the gene matches. CDR1 is DFQATT and CDR2 is SNEGSKA in the germline V gene (reference sequence). Written as DNA, the CDR3 is TGCAGTGCTAGTAGGGACAGGGAGGGCTATGGCTACACCTTC. Amino acid sequence: CSASRDREGYGYTF.

The chain carries TRBV2 and TRBJ2-7; weak D call: TRBD1 (5 bases). Germline assignment: CDR1 SNHLY and CDR2 FYNNEI. V lost 4 bases to trimming and J lost 4 bases, with 8 bases between them. CDR3 length equals 12 residues. The CDR3 spells CASSGAGYEQYF. The CDR3 DNA reads TGTGCCAGCAGTGGCGCAGGGTACGAGCAGTACTTC.

This clonotype turned up a few times. The chain joins TRBV5-5 to TRBJ2-2; D might be TRBD2 (6 bases). Trimming pared 4 bases from V and 6 bases from J, leaving 22 bases between. This CDR3 region has 17 residues. The germline V gene encodes CDR1 SGHKS and CDR2 YYEKEE (reference sequence). The CDR3 DNA reads as TGTGCCAGCAGCCCCATGGGACTCCCTGGGCGTTCCGGGGAGCTGTTTTTT. Protein sequence: CASSPMGLPGRSGELFF.

This clonotype showed up just once. This may arise from a read error, as a much more abundant clone is one base away. The rearrangement links TRBV3-1 to TRBJ2-3; D is ambiguous. Germline CDR1 is LGHDT and CDR2 is YNNKEL (reference sequence). The V end lost 0 bases, the J end lost 8 bases, and 9 bases lay between the germline ends. The CDR3 loop spans 13 amino acids. This CDR3 is CASSQDPTPTQYF. In nucleotides, the CDR3 is TGTGCCAGCAGCCAAGATCCCACTCCTACGCAGTATTTT.

This clonotype has more than one count but fewer than ten. Here the CDR3 reads CASSDSGLAGDTQYF. CDR3 sequence (DNA): TGTGCCAGCAGTGACTCGGGTCTAGCTGGAGATACGCAGTATTTT. The chain is built from TRBV6-4 and TRBJ2-3, with D perhaps TRBD2 (5 bases). Per the germline V gene, CDR1 is MRHNA and CDR2 is SNTAGT. This CDR3 contains 15 residues. V was shortened by 0 bases and J by 5 bases, with 12 bases between the two germline ends.

In this sample, this clonotype turned up many times. The rearrangement uses TRBV12-3 or TRBV12-4 and TRBJ1-6; the D is unclear. The CDR3 spans 16 residues. V shed 6 bases and J shed 7 bases, with 19 bases lying between them. For the CDR3, the DNA is TGTGCCAGCAGGCGAATCGACGGAGACAAAAATTCACCCCTCCACTTT. This sequence encodes CASRRIDGDKNSPLHF.

The chain uses TRBV19 and TRBJ1-5; D possibly corresponds to TRBD1 (6 bases). V shed 1 base and J shed 3 bases, with 13 bases lying between them. The CDR3 length is 16 residues. Germline V CDR1 and CDR2: LNHDA, SQIVND (reference sequence). The CDR3 bases are TGTGCCAGTAGTATAGGCCTCAGGGGAGACAATCAGCCCCAGCATTTT. This encodes CASSIGLRGDNQPQHF.

This clonotype was counted many times. The CDR3 loop is CASSYRMNTEAFF. The CDR3 DNA reads as TGTGCCAGCAGTTACAGGATGAACACTGAAGCTTTCTTT. The chain has TRBV6-5 and TRBJ1-1, with D hard to call. This CDR3 spans 13 amino acids. Between the trimmed V and J ends, which lost 2 bases and 0 bases, there was a span of 4 bases. The germline CDR1 and CDR2 sequences are MNHEY and SVGAGI.

The V call is TRBV18, the J call TRBJ1-5, with D hard to call. The length of the CDR3 is 13 residues. Germline CDR1 and CDR2: KGHSH and LQKENI. V was trimmed by 3 bases and J by 5 bases, leaving 8 bases between them. CDR3 DNA: TGTGCCAGCTCACCGAATCCGGATCAGCCCCAGCATTTT. Translating it yields CASSPNPDQPQHF.

This clonotype has more than one count but fewer than ten. J is TRBJ1-1 and V is TRBV3-1; a weak D match, TRBD1 (5 bases). The CDR3 contains 15 residues. Trimming removed 3 bases from V and 5 bases from J, with 16 bases in between. Germline values: CDR1 LGHDT, CDR2 YNNKEL (reference sequence). CDR3 region: CASSQGSGKRTEAFF. The CDR3 nucleotides read TGTGCCAGCAGCCAGGGTTCAGGGAAGAGAACTGAAGCTTTCTTT. Filled out from reference TRBV3-1 and TRBJ1-1, the complete variable domain reads DTAVSQTPKYLVTQMGNDKSIKCEQNLGHDTMYWYKQDSKKFLKIMFSYNNKELIINETVPNRFSPKSPDKAHLNLHINSLELGDSAVYFCASSQGSGKRTEAFFGQGTRLTVV.

The CDR3 DNA reads TGTGCCAGCAAAAGTCTAGCGGGAGCCGATGAGCAGTTCTTC. Translating gives CASKSLAGADEQFF. This chain joins TRBV25-1 and TRBJ2-1, with 10 positions matching TRBD2. J gave up 8 bases and V 7 bases, and 8 bases lay outside the gene matches. Germline assignment: CDR1 MGHDK and CDR2 SYGVNS. The length of the CDR3 is 14 residues.

The chain couples TRBV7-8 to TRBJ2-2; 8 positions agree with TRBD1. J lost 2 bases, V lost 5 bases, and 4 bases had no gene match. Per germline, CDR1 SGHVS and CDR2 FQNEAQ. The length of the CDR3 is 15 residues. CDR3 amino acids: CASSVDRVNTGELFF. In nucleotides, the CDR3 is TGTGCCAGCAGCGTGGACAGGGTAAACACCGGGGAGCTGTTTTTT.

This clonotype has more than one count but fewer than ten. This chain joins TRBV6-5 and TRBJ2-7; 9 positions agree with TRBD1. The CDR3 extends over 14 amino acids. Germline V gene data show CDR1 as MNHEY and CDR2 as SVGAGI. Losses at the gene ends were 6 bases for V and 4 bases for J; bases not matched to a gene: 7. This chain's CDR3 is CASRPSGQGYEQYF. In DNA, the CDR3 is TGTGCCAGCAGACCCAGCGGACAGGGGTACGAGCAGTACTTC.

The J gene is TRBJ2-3, the V gene TRBV27; D might be TRBD1 or TRBD2, each matching 5 bases. The CDR3 covers 14 residues. V lost 6 bases and J 4 bases, leaving 14 bases between the germline ends. Germline loops: CDR1 MNHEY, CDR2 SMNVEV (reference sequence). The CDR3 here is CASSLTPGPDTQYF. The CDR3, as DNA: TGTGCCAGCAGCCTCACCCCGGGGCCAGATACGCAGTATTTT.

This clonotype was counted between two and nine times. The rearrangement links TRBV12-5 to TRBJ2-1; 12 bases align to TRBD2. CDR1 and CDR2 from the germline V gene are LGHNT and FRNRAP. J lost 6 bases, V lost 6 bases, and 6 bases had no gene match. The CDR3 is made up of 15 amino acids. CDR3 residues: CASGRLAGEGNEQFF. Here the CDR3 DNA reads TGTGCTAGTGGGAGACTAGCGGGAGAAGGCAATGAGCAGTTCTTC.

The rearrangement uses TRBV4-2 and TRBJ2-3; 11 nucleotides agree with TRBD2. The CDR3 covers 15 residues. Unmatched junction bases numbered 6, after V lost 8 bases and J lost 2 bases. CDR1 and CDR2 from the germline V gene are LGHNA and YNFKEQ. Here the CDR3 DNA reads TGTGCCAGCCGAACTAGCGGGGGAATCACAGATACGCAGTATTTT. Protein: CASRTSGGITDTQYF.